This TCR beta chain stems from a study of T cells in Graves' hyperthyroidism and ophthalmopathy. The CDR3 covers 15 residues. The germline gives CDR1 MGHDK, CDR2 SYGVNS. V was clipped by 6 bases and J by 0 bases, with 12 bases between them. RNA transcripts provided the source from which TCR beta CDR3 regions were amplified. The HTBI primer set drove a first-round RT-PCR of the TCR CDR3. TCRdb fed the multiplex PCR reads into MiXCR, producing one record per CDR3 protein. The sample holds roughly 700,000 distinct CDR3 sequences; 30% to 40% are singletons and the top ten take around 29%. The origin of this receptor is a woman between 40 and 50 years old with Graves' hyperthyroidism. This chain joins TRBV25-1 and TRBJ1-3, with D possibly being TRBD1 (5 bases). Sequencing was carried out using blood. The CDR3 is CASRDQGASGNTIYF. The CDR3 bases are TGTGCCAGCAGAGATCAAGGGGCCTCTGGAAACACCATATATTTT.